This paragraph reports one TCR beta chain. Its antigen remains unknown. The record originates from a study of graft-versus-host responses after intestinal transplantation. At the level of the study: Each of the recipients got a multivisceral, liver-intestinal, or isolated intestinal transplant. Anti-thymocyte globulin induction was given to all recipients, followed by tacrolimus and steroids for about 3 years. Whole-study results and caveats: Early post-transplant HvG declines were associated with peak circulating GvH clone levels. Recipient marrow held GvH clones, some first seen in ileum or blood.

Sequenced by immunoSEQ multiplex PCR; TCRdb stores in-frame clones only, minus some. The data contain about 77,000 clones, roughly 90% of them singletons. This TCR came from a human patient who received an intestinal transplant, so some T cells may come from the graft donor. The sequenced sample was PBMCs, obtained 98 days after intestinal transplantation.

Here the CDR3 reads CASSSPGRTSTDTQYF. In nucleotides, the CDR3 is TGCGCCAGCAGCTCGCCGGGACGTACGAGCACAGATACGCAGTATTTT. J is TRBJ2-3 and V is TRBV4-3; perhaps D is TRBD1 or TRBD2 (5 bases each). The CDR3 is 16 amino acids. V dropped 5 bases and J dropped 0 bases, with 15 bases sitting between them. Germline assignment: CDR1 LGHNA and CDR2 YSLEER.